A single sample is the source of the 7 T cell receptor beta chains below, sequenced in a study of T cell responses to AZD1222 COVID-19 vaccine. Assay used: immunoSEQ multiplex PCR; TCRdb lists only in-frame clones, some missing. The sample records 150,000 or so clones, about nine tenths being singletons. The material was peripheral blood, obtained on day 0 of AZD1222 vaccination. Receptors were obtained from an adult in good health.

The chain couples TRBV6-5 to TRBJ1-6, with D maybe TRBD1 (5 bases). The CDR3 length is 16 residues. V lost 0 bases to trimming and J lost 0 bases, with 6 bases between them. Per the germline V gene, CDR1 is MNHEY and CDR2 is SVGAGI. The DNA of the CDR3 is TGTGCCAGCAGTTACTCAGGGGTCTCCTATAATTCACCCCTCCACTTT. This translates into CASSYSGVSYNSPLHF.

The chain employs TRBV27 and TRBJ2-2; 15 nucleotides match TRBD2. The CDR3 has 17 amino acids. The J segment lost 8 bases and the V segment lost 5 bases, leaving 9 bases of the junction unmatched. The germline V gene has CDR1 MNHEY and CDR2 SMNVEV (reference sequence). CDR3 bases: TGTGCCAGCAGTCAGGGACTAGCGGGGGGCCGGGAAGGGGAGCTGTTTTTT. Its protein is CASSQGLAGGREGELFF.

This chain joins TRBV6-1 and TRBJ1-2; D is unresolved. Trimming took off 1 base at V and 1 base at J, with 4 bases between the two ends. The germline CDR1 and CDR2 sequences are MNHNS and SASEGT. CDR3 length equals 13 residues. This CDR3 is CASSEDSNYGYTF. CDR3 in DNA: TGTGCCAGCAGTGAAGACAGTAACTATGGCTACACCTTC.

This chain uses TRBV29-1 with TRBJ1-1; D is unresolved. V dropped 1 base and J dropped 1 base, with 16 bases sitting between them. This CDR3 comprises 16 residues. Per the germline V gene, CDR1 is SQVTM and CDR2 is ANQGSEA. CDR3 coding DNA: TGCAGCGTTGAAGGGTCAGGAGACGCCTGGAACACTGAAGCTTTCTTT. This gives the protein CSVEGSGDAWNTEAFF.

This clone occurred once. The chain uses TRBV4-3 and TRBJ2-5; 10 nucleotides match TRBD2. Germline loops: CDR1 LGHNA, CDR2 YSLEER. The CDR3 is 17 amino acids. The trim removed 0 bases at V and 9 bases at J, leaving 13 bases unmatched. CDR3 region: CASSQESLAGAPEAQYF. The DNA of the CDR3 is TGCGCCAGCAGCCAAGAATCGCTAGCGGGGGCCCCTGAGGCCCAGTACTTC.

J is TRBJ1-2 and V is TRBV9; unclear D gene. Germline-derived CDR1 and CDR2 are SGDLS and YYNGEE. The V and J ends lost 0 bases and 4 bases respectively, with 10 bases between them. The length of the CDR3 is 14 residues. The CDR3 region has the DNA TGTGCCAGCAGCGTAGGAAAGACAACCTATGGCTACACCTTC. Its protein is CASSVGKTTYGYTF.

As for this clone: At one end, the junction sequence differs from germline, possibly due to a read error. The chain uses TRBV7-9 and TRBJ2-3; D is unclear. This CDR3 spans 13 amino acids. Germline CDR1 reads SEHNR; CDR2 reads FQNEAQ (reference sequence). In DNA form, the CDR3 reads TGTGCCAGCAGCTTACGCGGAACAGATATGCAGTATTTT. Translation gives CASSLRGTDMQYF.